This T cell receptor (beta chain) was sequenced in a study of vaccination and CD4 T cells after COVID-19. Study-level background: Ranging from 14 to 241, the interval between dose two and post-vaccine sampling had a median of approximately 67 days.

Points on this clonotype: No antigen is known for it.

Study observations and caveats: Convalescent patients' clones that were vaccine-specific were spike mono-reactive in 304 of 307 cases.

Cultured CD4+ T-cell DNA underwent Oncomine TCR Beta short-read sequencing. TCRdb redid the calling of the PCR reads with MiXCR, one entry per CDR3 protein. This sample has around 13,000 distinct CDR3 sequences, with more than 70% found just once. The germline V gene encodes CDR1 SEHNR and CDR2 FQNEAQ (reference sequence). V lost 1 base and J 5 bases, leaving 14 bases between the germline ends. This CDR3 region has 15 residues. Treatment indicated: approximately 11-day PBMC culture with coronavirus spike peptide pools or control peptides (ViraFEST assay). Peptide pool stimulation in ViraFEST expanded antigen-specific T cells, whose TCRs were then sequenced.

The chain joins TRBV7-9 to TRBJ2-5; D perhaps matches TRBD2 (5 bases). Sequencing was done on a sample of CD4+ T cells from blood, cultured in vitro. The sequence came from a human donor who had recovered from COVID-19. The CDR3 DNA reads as TGTGCCAGCAGCTTAGTGGCCGGGGTGGGGGAGACCCAGTACTTC. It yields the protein CASSLVAGVGETQYF.